This T cell receptor (beta chain) was obtained from a study of control samples from healthy donors and cancer patients. TCRdb's table, derived via immunoSEQ multiplex PCR, lists solely in-frame clones and lacks some. The top ten clones hold roughly 1.2% of a sample with about 79,000 clones, approximately 93% of them seen once. Sequences were obtained from PBMCs. This sequence originates from a woman aged 40-49 years with lung cancer.

CDR3 DNA: TGTGCCAGCAGCTCGACCGGGACTAGCTCCTACAATGAGCAGTTCTTC. This translates into CASSSTGTSSYNEQFF. The chain links TRBV7-8 to TRBJ2-1, with TRBD2 matching 8 bases. CDR1 and CDR2 from the germline V gene are SGHVS and FQNEAQ. CDR3 length: 16 residues. Trimming cost V 4 bases and J 0 bases; bases outside gene matches: 5.